What follows are 26 T cell receptor beta chains derived from one specimen sequenced in a study of vaccination effects on CD4 cells after COVID-19. No cognate antigen is known for these TCRs. Antigen-specific CD4+ T cells were first expanded with viral peptide pools by the ViraFEST assay and only then sequenced. Following 10 days of culture, CD4+ T cells were isolated. Confirmation by PCR established that the person had SARS-CoV-2 infection between March and December 2020. Produced via immunoSEQ multiplex PCR; TCRdb's table is partial and in-frame only. The sample records tens of thousands of clones, about three quarters being singletons. The sequences come from CD4+ T cells from PBMCs cultured with SARS-CoV-2 spike peptides, collected before COVID-19 vaccination. Every receptor here comes from a human donor who had a prior SARS-CoV-2 infection.

This clone was seen only a few times. The rearrangement joins TRBV2 to TRBJ2-5, with 8 bases matching TRBD1. In germline, CDR1 is SNHLY, CDR2 FYNNEI. This CDR3 has 14 amino acids. With V trimmed by 6 bases and J by 5 bases, 8 bases remained unmatched. CDR3 DNA: TGTGCCAGCAGGGTCGGACAGGGATGGGAGACCCAGTACTTC. It encodes CASRVGQGWETQYF.

The CDR3 DNA reads TGTGCCATCAGTGAACAGGGTCTCGGTGGGACGCCTGGGGCCAACGTCCTGACTTTC. It encodes CAISEQGLGGTPGANVLTF. The chain carries TRBV10-3 and TRBJ2-6; perhaps TRBD1 as D (6 bases). Between the trimmed V and J ends, which lost 3 bases and 2 bases, there was a span of 20 bases. The CDR3 has 19 residues. CDR1 is ENHRY and CDR2 is SYGVKD in the germline V gene.

In its sample, this clone was seen a few times. The V gene is TRBV10-3, the J gene TRBJ2-7; TRBD2 aligns across 8 bases. After removal of 3 bases from V and 1 base from J, the junction contained 11 bases not matched to a gene. The CDR3 has 17 amino acids. From germline, CDR1 is ENHRY and CDR2 SYGVKD. The CDR3 DNA reads as TGTGCCATCAGTGATCCCTACACTAGCGGAGGTTCCTACGAGCAGTACTTC. This encodes CAISDPYTSGGSYEQYF.

By its share, this clone is medium-sized. This chain links TRBV11-2 with TRBJ1-1, with TRBD1 matching 9 bases. After removal of 5 bases from V and 4 bases from J, the junction contained 8 bases not matched to a gene. The V gene's germline CDR1 is SGHAT and CDR2 FQNNGV. The CDR3 extends over 15 amino acids. The CDR3 coding sequence is TGTGCCAGCAGCCCAATGGGGACAGGGTTCACTGAAGCTTTCTTT. Translation: CASSPMGTGFTEAFF.

The chain links TRBV12-5 to TRBJ2-5, with 11 nucleotides matching TRBD2. Per germline, CDR1 LGHNT and CDR2 FRNRAP. After removal of 7 bases from V and 4 bases from J, the junction contained 11 bases not matched to a gene. The CDR3 extends over 16 amino acids. This CDR3 is CASERGTSGSVETQYF. The CDR3, as DNA: TGTGCTAGTGAAAGAGGGACTAGCGGATCTGTAGAGACCCAGTACTTC.

V usage is TRBV5-8 and J usage is TRBJ2-3; D not resolved. Germline CDR1 SGHTS, CDR2 YDEGEE. This CDR3 spans 14 amino acids. Trimming removed 4 bases from V and 0 bases from J, with 9 bases in between. For the CDR3, the DNA is TGTGCCAGCAGCGATAGGGTCAGCACAGATACGCAGTATTTT. Its protein is CASSDRVSTDTQYF.

This clone was observed a few times. This chain uses TRBV16 with TRBJ1-1, with D possibly matching TRBD1 (5 bases). Germline V gene sequence: CDR1 KGHSY, CDR2 FQNENV. Trimming cost V 4 bases and J 11 bases, with 14 bases left between them. The CDR3 contains 12 residues. CDR3 protein: CASSRREFGAFF. In DNA, the CDR3 is TGTGCCAGCAGCCGCAGGGAATTTGGGGCTTTCTTT.

This chain uses TRBV4-2 with TRBJ1-4; D not certain. The germline V and J ends were trimmed by 4 bases and 0 bases, with 18 bases remaining between them. CDR1 and CDR2 from the germline V gene are LGHNA and YNFKEQ. CDR3 length: 18 amino acids. DNA for the CDR3: TGTGCCAGCAGCCCTAACCCGGGCGGCATAGCAACTAATGAAAAACTGTTTTTT. Protein product: CASSPNPGGIATNEKLFF.

The gene calls are TRBV9 and TRBJ2-7, with 10 bases that match TRBD1. Germline CDR1 reads SGDLS; CDR2 reads YYNGEE. V shed 4 bases, J shed 2 bases, and the junction held 6 bases outside the gene matches. The CDR3 is 15 residues long. The CDR3 loop reads CASSSSGTGAYEQYF. CDR3 nucleotides: TGTGCCAGCAGCTCTTCCGGGACAGGGGCCTACGAGCAGTACTTC.

The CDR3 bases are TGTGCCACCAGCAGAGATTGGACTAGGAGGGCAGATACGCAGTATTTT. Amino acid sequence: CATSRDWTRRADTQYF. J is TRBJ2-3 and V is TRBV15, with TRBD2 matching 7 bases. Germline V gives CDR1 LNHNV, CDR2 YYDKDF (reference sequence). The CDR3 length is 16 residues. The J segment lost 4 bases and the V segment lost 0 bases, leaving 7 bases of the junction unmatched.

This CDR3 is CASSPSFAGETQYF. The CDR3 coding sequence is TGTGCCAGCTCACCATCGTTCGCGGGGGAGACCCAGTACTTC. The chain carries TRBV18 and TRBJ2-5; perhaps TRBD2 as D (6 bases). This CDR3 is 14 amino acids long. Trimming took 2 bases from V and 5 from J, leaving 12 bases between them. Germline lookup yields CDR1 KGHSH and CDR2 LQKENI.

The CDR3 coding sequence is TGTGCCAGTACCCCCTCCGGTATGCGAATAGCCAAAAACATTCAGTACTTC. Protein sequence: CASTPSGMRIAKNIQYF. The chain joins TRBV19 to TRBJ2-4; D remains ambiguous. This CDR3 is built from 17 residues. V dropped 7 bases and J dropped 0 bases, with 19 bases sitting between them. Germline lookup yields CDR1 LNHDA and CDR2 SQIVND (reference sequence).

The chain carries TRBV19 and TRBJ1-5, with D perhaps matching TRBD1 (6 bases). The CDR3 is 13 residues long. V lost 1 base to trimming and J lost 11 bases, with 12 bases between them. Germline assignment: CDR1 LNHDA and CDR2 SQIVND (reference sequence). CDR3 in amino acids: CASSIVQGPAQHF. Here the CDR3 DNA reads TGTGCCAGTAGTATAGTCCAGGGGCCAGCCCAGCATTTT.

This chain's CDR3 is CATSRMSGVSYNEQFF. In nucleotides, the CDR3 is TGTGCCACCAGCAGGATGAGTGGGGTCTCCTACAATGAGCAGTTCTTC. This sequence joins TRBV15 and TRBJ2-1; unclear D gene. V lost 3 bases and J 0 bases, leaving 12 bases between the germline ends. Germline CDR1 reads LNHNV; CDR2 reads YYDKDF (reference sequence). This CDR3 is 16 amino acids long.

The chain links TRBV7-8 to TRBJ1-2; 9 bases agree with TRBD1. Germline V gene lookup returns CDR1 SGHVS and CDR2 FQNEAQ. Trimming at V came to 3 bases and at J to 7 bases, leaving 9 bases not matched to a gene. The CDR3 loop spans 15 amino acids. CDR3 coding DNA: TGTGCCAGCAGCTTGCAGACAGGGGGGATGCTTGGCTACACCTTC. Its protein product is CASSLQTGGMLGYTF.

This clone was detected only a few times. V gene TRBV5-4 combines with J gene TRBJ2-1, with D maybe TRBD2 (5 bases). Germline V gene lookup returns CDR1 SGHNT and CDR2 YYREEE (reference sequence). The CDR3 consists of 16 residues. The V end lost 6 bases, the J end lost 0 bases, and 16 bases lay between the germline ends. CDR3 in DNA: TGTGCCAGCACCAAAGGAGGCGTTAGCTCCTACAATGAGCAGTTCTTC. Amino acid sequence: CASTKGGVSSYNEQFF.

The CDR3 is CASSFGVQPQHF. CDR3 nucleotides: TGTGCCAGCAGTTTTGGGGTTCAGCCCCAGCATTTT. The chain links TRBV12-3 or TRBV12-4 to TRBJ1-5, with D uncertain. This CDR3 comprises 12 residues. V was cut by 3 bases and J by 6 bases, with 6 bases left in between.

On this clone itself: The junction does not match germline at one end; this may be a read error. The chain uses TRBV7-7 and TRBJ2-1; 9 bases map to TRBD2. The CDR3 is 15 residues long. Germline assignment: CDR1 SSHAT and CDR2 FNYEAQ (reference sequence). CDR3 sequence (DNA): TGTGCTAGCAGCTTAGGGCTAGCGGGGAGTAATGAGCAGTTCTTC. Its translation: CASSLGLAGSNEQFF. Based on the CDR3 plus reference TRBV7-7 and TRBJ2-1, the full variable domain is GAGVSQSPRYKVTKRGQDVTLRCDPISSHATLYWYQQALGQGPEFLTYFNYEAQPDKSGLPSDRFSAERPEGSISTLTIQRTEQRDSAMYRCASSLGLAGSNEQFFGPGTRLTVL.

The V call is TRBV2, the J call TRBJ2-3; TRBD1 might be the D (6 bases). The CDR3 loop spans 13 amino acids. Trimming cost V 6 bases and J 7 bases, with 14 bases left between them. Germline V gives CDR1 SNHLY, CDR2 FYNNEI. For the CDR3, the DNA is TGTGCCAGCAGCCCCTACAGGGAAAATACGCAGTATTTT. It codes for CASSPYRENTQYF.

The chain couples TRBV2 to TRBJ1-3; 7 positions agree with TRBD1. Germline V gives CDR1 SNHLY, CDR2 FYNNEI. This CDR3 is built from 15 residues. Unmatched junction bases numbered 7, after V lost 6 bases and J lost 2 bases. The CDR3: CASRYTGEAGNTIYF. CDR3 in DNA: TGTGCCAGCAGATATACAGGGGAGGCTGGAAACACCATATATTTT.

The chain recombines TRBV1 with TRBJ1-4. TRBV1 is tagged as a pseudogene. CDR3 length equals 16 residues. The CDR3 DNA reads as TGCACCAGCAGCCAAGATTGGGACTGTACTAATGAAAAACTGTTTTTT. Its protein product is CTSSQDWDCTNEKLFF.

The chain combines TRBV2 with TRBJ1-2; tentative D call: TRBD1 (6 bases). The germline V gene encodes CDR1 SNHLY and CDR2 FYNNEI. This CDR3 contains 13 residues. Trimming removed 8 bases at V and 4 bases at J, with 14 bases between. CDR3: CASCGTTSYGYTF. For the CDR3, the DNA is TGTGCCAGCTGCGGGACAACCTCCTATGGCTACACCTTC. The full variable domain, completed using reference TRBV2 and TRBJ1-2, is EPEVTQTPSHQVTQMGQEVILRCVPISNHLYFYWYRQILGQKVEFLVSFYNNEISEKSEIFDDQFSVERPDGSNFTLKIRSTKLEDSAMYFCASCGTTSYGYTFGSGTRLTVV.

The chain uses TRBV6-1 and TRBJ2-3; 8 bases are shared with TRBD2. Germline-derived CDR1 and CDR2 are MNHNS and SASEGT. This CDR3 has 15 amino acids. Trimming cost V 2 bases and J 6 bases; bases outside gene matches: 7. CDR3 loop: CASSEHPGGLDTQYF. CDR3 nucleotide sequence: TGTGCCAGCAGTGAACACCCGGGGGGGTTGGATACGCAGTATTTT.

This clone was seen more than once but under ten times. DNA for the CDR3: TGTGCCAGCAGCCGAGTGGGGGGCGAGACCCAGTACTTC. Amino acid sequence: CASSRVGGETQYF. The gene calls are TRBV7-9 and TRBJ2-5; D tentatively reads TRBD1 or TRBD2 (6 bases each). Germline lookup yields CDR1 SEHNR and CDR2 FQNEAQ (reference sequence). The CDR3 consists of 13 residues. V was cut by 5 bases and J by 5 bases, with 12 bases left in between.

The gene calls are TRBV6-5 and TRBJ2-2, with 10 bases fitting TRBD2. V shed 8 bases and J 3 bases; nucleotides not matched to a gene: 6. Germline V lookup: CDR1 MNHEY, CDR2 SVGAGI. The CDR3 totals 15 residues. CDR3 sequence: CASVQREGYTGELFF. CDR3 in DNA: TGTGCCAGCGTTCAGCGGGAGGGCTACACCGGGGAGCTGTTTTTT.

This chain joins TRBV2 and TRBJ1-4; 12 nucleotides agree with TRBD1. The germline CDR1 and CDR2 sequences are SNHLY and FYNNEI. CDR3 length: 14 amino acids. With V trimmed by 4 bases and J by 7 bases, 1 base remained unmatched. CDR3: CASSGDRGREKLFF. The DNA of the CDR3 is TGTGCCAGCAGTGGGGACAGGGGGCGTGAAAAACTGTTTTTT.